This T cell receptor beta chain was found in a study of identical twins (dated by TCRdb to about 2016). Broadly, across the study: To test whether fetal clonotypes persist, the study used deep sequencing on TCR alpha and beta repertoires from monozygotic twins, unrelated adults of various ages, and cord blood. Replicate twin experiments were performed at different times using different library preparation protocols to rule out contamination.

Of note for this clonotype: No antigen is known for it. Base quality data are lacking; no much larger clone is found one base away.

Clipping removes 6 bases from V and 3 bases from J, with 6 as the unmatched junction base count. The CDR3, cysteine through phenylalanine, is 13 amino acids long. The entry retains the CDR3 DNA only, 39 bases that are in frame from base 1. In the germline V gene, CDR1 corresponds to SGHRS and CDR2 to YFSETQ. Overall results and qualifications from the work: Out-of-frame TCR alpha sequences shared between twins showed an excess of low generation-probability sequences compared with coincidental sharing between unrelated individuals. Because the same donors could not be followed over many years, the conclusions relied on cross-sectional statistical analysis. Abundant cord blood beta clonotypes carried fewer insertions; young adult naive repertoires showed a weaker similar trend, while memory repertoires showed none. In monozygotic twins, out-of-frame TCR alpha sharing was systematically underestimated by recombination models, although the models agreed with sharing between unrelated individuals. Invariant T cells such as MAIT and iNKT could partly confound zero-insertion analyses, though diverse VJ usage argued against this for most clonotypes. The excess sharing between twins in beta out-of-frame sequences was weaker because fewer shared sequences reduced the signal-to-noise ratio.

The library came from 5' RACE. Sequenced using an Illumina HiSeq 2000. A universal primer binding site was added through template switching, and the final cDNA carried a unique molecular identifier so that TCR cDNA molecules could be counted accurately. Specific primers in the conserved constant-segment region were used to synthesize first-strand cDNA for TCR alpha and beta chains. Each cDNA library was double barcoded, with a SMART-Mk sample barcode plus Illumina barcodes, to control for contamination. TruSeq adapter sequences along with Illumina sample barcodes were introduced in two successive PCR steps. The Illumina HiSeq platform was used with custom primers to sequence TCR alpha and beta cDNA libraries. The paper's data handling went like this. MiGEC was used to process raw reads and extract unique molecular identifiers, and MiXCR was used to find CDR3 positions. For each individual, recombination models were inferred using an EM algorithm with the repgenHMM and IGoR tools. Shared clonotypes were analyzed with the tcR package in R, and sharing was normalized by the product of cloneset sizes. To study raw recombination without the effects of thymic and clonal selection, out-of-frame nonproductive sequences were analyzed. TCRdb ran its own pipeline on the public reads, namely fastp trimming at Q25 and MiXCR clone calling, and kept in-frame beta chains. Each record represents a unique CDR3 protein, reported with the most common genes and DNA among its rows. TCRdb, rather than the study authors, made the V and J calls. A total of 1.5 million or so distinct CDR3 sequences appear in this sample, about 30% of them only once. The ten largest clones represent about 0.25% of the sample.

Every donor was a healthy Caucasian. The chain joins TRBV5-1 to TRBJ2-7; TRBD2 lines up with 7 middle nucleotides. Sample: cord blood. The clonotype was recovered from a newborn girl in good health. The DNA sequence reads TGCGCCAGCAAAGCGGGGTGGAACTACGAGCAGTACTTC. This encodes CASKAGWNYEQYF.